This TCR beta chain was sequenced in a study of shared clonotypes between healthy human individuals. Study background: Sampling drew on donors who were a couple of women and three men aged 18 to 49.

The sample holds one count of this clone. The target antigen is unknown. The genomic DNA of each subset was split evenly across several immunoSEQ plates. This table comes from immunoSEQ multiplex PCR, and its TCRdb copy is limited to in-frame clones, with some not included. Here the sample spans about 1.1 million clones, 78% being singletons. The junction had 4 bases not matched to a gene; V was cut back by 3 bases and J by 6 bases. The germline CDR1 and CDR2 sequences are SGHRS and YFSETQ. The CDR3 consists of 14 residues. Overall study results and limits: Naive subsets, compared against memory subsets, generally had larger estimated richness values.

The source material was memory CD4+ T cells from PBMCs. Subset in this sample: CD45RA-negative fraction. V usage is TRBV5-1 and J usage is TRBJ2-2; 8 bases fit TRBD1. The TCR originated in a man in his late teens or twenties in good health. Some clones in this sample may be carry-over from other donors' samples. CDR3 residues: CASSSDRGAGELFF. In nucleotides, the CDR3 is TGCGCCAGCAGCTCCGACAGGGGCGCCGGGGAGCTGTTTTTT.